These T cell receptor beta chains were read from a single sample in a study of OX40 agonist ivuxolimab in advanced cancers. Method: immunoSEQ multiplex PCR; TCRdb's copy keeps in-frame clones and lacks some. Here the sample spans tens of thousands of clones, around 84% being singletons. Source: CD4+ or CD8+ T cells sorted from blood, taken in a trial of the OX40 agonist ivuxolimab. Receptors were obtained from an adult with an advanced solid tumor such as melanoma, head and neck, liver or kidney cancer. Each CDR3 is given with its conserved first and last residue. Each record gives: V gene, J gene, D gene, clone size, CDR3 protein, CDR3 DNA. A D gene is named only where the DNA matches it firmly. Not every row has a clone size; where given, it reads once, few, many or a size class.

TRBV30	TRBJ2-2	-	once	CAFARGPDRNGELFF	TGTGCCTTCGCGCGGGGACCCGACCGGAACGGGGAGCTGTTTTTT
TRBV30	TRBJ2-5	TRBD2	-	CAWKWAGGETQYF	TGTGCCTGGAAGTGGGCGGGGGGAGAGACCCAGTACTTC
TRBV19	TRBJ1-2	TRBD1	-	CASSKGQVVGGGYTF	TGTGCCAGTAGTAAGGGACAGGTAGTTGGCGGCGGCTACACCTTC
TRBV15	TRBJ2-3	-	-	CATSREWGLAVTTDTQYF	TGTGCCACCAGCAGAGAATGGGGGCTAGCAGTAACCACAGATACGCAGTATTTT
TRBV29-1	TRBJ1-4	TRBD1	few	CSASGTGGEKLFF	TGCAGCGCCTCGGGGACAGGGGGTGAAAAACTGTTTTTT
TRBV29-1	TRBJ1-2	TRBD1	-	CSVRTGGRGYTF	TGCAGCGTTCGGACAGGGGGCCGTGGCTACACCTTC
TRBV10-3	TRBJ2-3	TRBD1	-	CAISGGGGTDTQYF	TGTGCCATCAGTGGAGGGGGCGGCACAGATACGCAGTATTTT
TRBV6-5	TRBJ2-1	-	-	CASRRNRDHEQFF	TGTGCCAGCAGGAGAAATAGGGATCATGAGCAGTTCTTC
TRBV11-2	TRBJ2-7	TRBD1	-	CASSRDRTGNPGEQYF	TGTGCCAGCAGCCGGGACAGAACAGGCAACCCGGGAGAGCAGTACTTC
TRBV10-3	TRBJ2-7	-	-	CAISVEGFPSYEQYF	TGTGCCATCAGTGTGGAGGGTTTCCCTTCCTACGAGCAGTACTTC
TRBV5-5	TRBJ1-5	-	-	CASSPSRQINQPQHF	TGTGCCAGCAGCCCCTCTAGACAGATAAATCAGCCCCAGCATTTT
TRBV19	TRBJ1-4	TRBD1	-	CASSFRQGNEKLFF	TGTGCCAGTAGTTTTAGACAGGGGAATGAAAAACTGTTTTTT
TRBV30	TRBJ2-3	-	-	CAWSVLVDTQYF	TGTGCCTGGAGTGTACTAGTAGATACGCAGTATTTT
TRBV27	TRBJ1-5	TRBD1	-	CASRGQGWSQPQHF	TGTGCCAGCAGGGGACAGGGGTGGTCTCAGCCCCAGCATTTT
TRBV4-1	TRBJ2-5	-	-	CASSQGLGVETQYF	TGCGCCAGCAGCCAAGGACTCGGCGTGGAGACCCAGTACTTC
TRBV2	TRBJ1-4	-	-	CASSVEGLREKLFF	TGTGCCAGCAGTGTGGAAGGACTGCGGGAAAAACTGTTTTTT
TRBV27	TRBJ1-6	-	-	CASRLLGENSPLHF	TGTGCCAGCAGACTCCTTGGTGAAAATTCACCCCTCCACTTT
TRBV19	TRBJ1-1	-	-	CASSKGRRRTEAFF	TGTGCCAGTAGTAAAGGGAGGAGGCGGACTGAAGCTTTCTTT
TRBV4-2	TRBJ2-7	-	-	CASSQDSDEQYF	TGTGCCAGCAGCCAAGACAGCGACGAGCAGTACTTC
TRBV14	TRBJ2-7	-	-	CASSPSEQYF	TGTGCCAGCAGCCCAAGCGAGCAGTACTTC
TRBV5-5	TRBJ1-2	-	once	CASTLSLDTYGYTF	TGTGCCAGCACCCTCTCTCTGGACACCTATGGCTACACCTTC
TRBV7-9	TRBJ1-1	-	-	CAPGGGNTEAFF	TGTGCCCCAGGCGGGGGGAACACTGAAGCTTTCTTT
TRBV5-6	TRBJ2-4	-	-	CASSSVRAKNIQYF	TGTGCCAGCAGCTCGGTAAGGGCCAAAAACATTCAGTACTTC
TRBV18	TRBJ1-4	-	-	CASSRPEVNEKLFF	TGTGCCAGCTCACGGCCCGAGGTTAATGAAAAACTGTTTTTT
TRBV28	TRBJ2-3	-	-	CASSWEPRGTDTQYF	TGTGCCAGCAGTTGGGAACCCAGGGGCACAGATACGCAGTATTTT
TRBV27	TRBJ2-7	TRBD1	-	CASSWDREGEQYF	TGTGCCAGCAGTTGGGACAGGGAAGGCGAGCAGTACTTC
TRBV10-3	TRBJ2-3	-	few	CAISDKADTQYF	TGTGCCATCAGTGATAAGGCAGATACGCAGTATTTT
TRBV13	TRBJ1-1	-	-	CASSPSGGSTEAFF	TGTGCCAGCAGCCCCAGTGGGGGCAGCACTGAAGCTTTCTTT
TRBV7-9	TRBJ2-5	-	-	CASSLAGRGYQETQYF	TGTGCCAGCAGCTTAGCGGGCCGGGGGTACCAAGAGACCCAGTACTTC
TRBV2	TRBJ2-5	TRBD2	-	CASSNGGAGETQYF	TGTGCCAGCAGTAACGGGGGGGCCGGGGAGACCCAGTACTTC
TRBV6-1	TRBJ1-2	TRBD1	-	CASRTRDREDGYTF	TGTGCCAGCAGAACTAGGGACAGGGAGGATGGCTACACCTTC
TRBV30	TRBJ1-3	-	-	CALGRLSGNTIYF	TGTGCCCTCGGGCGGCTCTCTGGAAACACCATATATTTT
TRBV11-3	TRBJ2-7	-	-	CASSPGGGVSYEQYF	TGTGCCAGCAGCCCCGGAGGGGGGGTATCGTACGAGCAGTACTTC
TRBV4-3	TRBJ2-7	-	-	CASSQDGGKSSYEQYF	TGCGCCAGCAGCCAAGATGGGGGAAAGAGCTCCTACGAGCAGTACTTC
TRBV6-1	TRBJ2-6	-	-	CASSEGVSGANVLTF	TGTGCCAGCAGTGAAGGAGTCTCTGGGGCCAACGTCCTGACTTTC
TRBV2	TRBJ1-5	-	few	CASRSDGDQPQHF	TGTGCCAGCAGGTCGGATGGGGATCAGCCCCAGCATTTT
TRBV9	TRBJ2-7	TRBD1	few	CASSARTGEAEQYF	TGTGCCAGCAGCGCCAGGACAGGGGAGGCCGAGCAGTACTTC
TRBV19	TRBJ2-5	-	-	CASSIAARGETQYF	TGTGCCAGTAGTATAGCCGCCAGAGGCGAGACCCAGTACTTC
TRBV6-1	TRBJ2-7	-	-	CASSERQMTRSSYEQYF	TGTGCCAGCAGTGAAAGACAGATGACTAGGAGCTCCTACGAGCAGTACTTC
TRBV19	TRBJ1-3	-	-	CASTAIRQGSSGNTIYF	TGTGCCAGTACCGCGATTCGACAAGGCAGCTCTGGAAACACCATATATTTT
TRBV27	TRBJ2-7	-	-	CASSSQGKGSYEQYF	TGTGCCAGCAGTTCACAGGGAAAGGGCTCCTACGAGCAGTACTTC
TRBV6-6	TRBJ1-4	TRBD1	-	CASSLTGVTGEKLFF	TGTGCCAGCAGTCTCACAGGGGTAACAGGGGAAAAACTGTTTTTT